One and the same sample provided the 18 T cell receptor beta chains below, sequenced in a study of T cell repertoires in cytomegalovirus infection. TCRdb fed the reads into MiXCR, producing one record per CDR3 protein. The table includes 450,000 to 600,000 distinct CDR3 sequences, 33% detected once. These receptors are not linked to any known antigen. This material consisted of cultured PBMCs, taken from culture after CMV antigen stimulation. Source of these receptors: a human donor in good health (CMV status not recorded). Some clones in this sample may be carry-over from other donors' samples.

The V gene is TRBV7-9, the J gene TRBJ2-1; 7 bases are a match to TRBD1. Germline V gene lookup returns CDR1 SEHNR and CDR2 FQNEAQ (reference sequence). The CDR3 totals 14 residues. The V segment lost 3 bases and the J segment 6 bases; nucleotides outside the gene matches: 5. CDR3 residues: CASSFRGSLNEQFF. In nucleotides, the CDR3 is TGTGCCAGCAGCTTCAGGGGGTCCCTCAATGAGCAGTTCTTC.

This rearrangement joins TRBV24-1 to TRBJ2-3; D is uncertain. CDR1 is KGHDR, CDR2 SFDVKD, per germline. There are 14 residues in the CDR3. V was trimmed by 1 base and J by 2 bases, leaving 6 bases between them. CDR3 amino acids: CATSDFHATDTQYF. CDR3 nucleotides: TGTGCCACCAGTGATTTCCACGCCACAGATACGCAGTATTTT.

This clonotype has only a few counts. This chain connects TRBV25-1 to TRBJ1-4; D unclear. This CDR3 has 13 amino acids. V lost 6 bases and J 7 bases, leaving 12 bases between the germline ends. Germline V gene sequence: CDR1 MGHDK, CDR2 SYGVNS. The CDR3 DNA reads TGTGCCAGCAGAGGGTCGGTCGGTGAAAAACTGTTTTTT. This gives the protein CASRGSVGEKLFF.

This chain joins TRBV11-2 and TRBJ2-1; possibly TRBD1 or TRBD2 for D (5 bases each). This CDR3 contains 14 residues. Germline lookup yields CDR1 SGHAT and CDR2 FQNNGV. V lost 5 bases and J 14 bases, leaving 22 bases between the germline ends. The CDR3: CASSPTPRDPRKFF. CDR3 DNA: TGTGCCAGCAGCCCTACACCCCGGGACCCGAGGAAGTTCTTC.

This clonotype has just a few counts. V gene TRBV7-2 combines with J gene TRBJ1-1, with D unresolved. CDR3 length: 15 residues. Trimming stripped 5 bases from V and 1 base from J, with 14 bases between. Per the germline V gene, CDR1 is SGHTA and CDR2 is FQGNSA. CDR3 coding DNA: TGTGCCAGCAGCAAACTCTTACAGAAGAACACTGAAGCTTTCTTT. It translates to CASSKLLQKNTEAFF.

This chain joins TRBV4-1 and TRBJ1-6; no firm D call. The germline CDR1 and CDR2 sequences are MGHRA and YSYEKL. V gave up 4 bases and J gave up 0 bases, with 16 bases separating them. This CDR3 spans 18 amino acids. CDR3 sequence reads: CASSPRLGRSSYNSPLHF. The DNA for the CDR3 is TGCGCCAGCAGCCCCCGACTAGGGCGTAGCTCCTATAATTCACCCCTCCACTTT.

J is TRBJ1-4 and V is TRBV6-1, with D possibly being TRBD1 (5 bases). This CDR3 has 15 residues. V shed 6 bases and J shed 4 bases, with 15 bases lying between them. CDR1 is MNHNS, CDR2 SASEGT, per germline. CDR3 sequence: CASRGTQGGNEKLFF. For the CDR3, the DNA is TGTGCCAGCAGGGGGACTCAGGGTGGTAATGAAAAACTGTTTTTT.

The rearrangement uses TRBV28 and TRBJ1-5; 8 bases fit TRBD1. This CDR3 is built from 14 residues. The V gene's germline CDR1 is MDHEN and CDR2 SYDVKM. Losses at the gene ends were 3 bases for V and 5 bases for J; bases not matched to a gene: 3. DNA of the CDR3: TGTGCCAGCAGTTTGCCAGGGGGCCATCAGCCCCAGCATTTT. This sequence encodes CASSLPGGHQPQHF. Based on the CDR3 plus reference TRBV28 and TRBJ1-5, the full variable domain is DVKVTQSSRYLVKRTGEKVFLECVQDMDHENMFWYRQDPGLGLRLIYFSYDVKMKEKGDIPEGYSVSREKKERFSLILESASTNQTSMYLCASSLPGGHQPQHFGDGTRLSIL.

The chain recombines TRBV19 with TRBJ2-1, with TRBD2 matching over 10 bases. CDR1 and CDR2 from the germline V gene are LNHDA and SQIVND (reference sequence). V shed 1 base and J 1 base; nucleotides not matched to a gene: 10. This CDR3 region has 19 residues. Here the CDR3 DNA reads TGTGCCAGTAGTATAGTGGCGTTGGGACTAGCGACGTCCTACAATGAGCAGTTCTTC. Protein product: CASSIVALGLATSYNEQFF. Full variable domain (outside the CDR3, taken from reference TRBV19 and TRBJ2-1): DGGITQSPKYLFRKEGQNVTLSCEQNLNHDAMYWYRQDPGQGLRLIYYSQIVNDFQKGDIAEGYSVSREKKESFPLTVTSAQKNPTAFYLCASSIVALGLATSYNEQFFGPGTRLTVL.

This clonotype was seen more than once but under ten times. This sequence joins TRBV13 and TRBJ2-1; 12 nucleotides match TRBD2. V shed 5 bases, J shed 8 bases, and the junction held 10 bases outside the gene matches. CDR1 PRHDT and CDR2 FYEKMQ come from the germline V gene (reference sequence). The CDR3 covers 16 residues. For the CDR3, the DNA is TGTGCCAGCAGCCAATTACTAGCGGGGGGTTTGGATGAGCAGTTCTTC. Amino acids: CASSQLLAGGLDEQFF.

The chain couples TRBV6-6 to TRBJ1-1; TRBD1 aligns across 10 bases. CDR1 is MNHNY, CDR2 SVGAGI, per germline (reference sequence). J was trimmed by 8 bases and V by 6 bases; bases with no gene match: 9. This CDR3 contains 14 residues. CDR3: CASSPNRQGAEAFF. For the CDR3, the DNA is TGTGCCAGCAGCCCGAACCGACAGGGGGCCGAAGCTTTCTTT.

This clonotype was seen once. The genes are TRBV20-1 and TRBJ2-1, with TRBD2 matching over 8 bases. The CDR3 is made up of 13 amino acids. With 2 bases clipped from V and 10 bases from J, the junction kept 7 bases outside the gene matches. From germline, CDR1 is DFQATT and CDR2 SNEGSKA (reference sequence). The CDR3 loop is CSARSRGAGEQFF. The DNA of the CDR3 is TGCAGTGCTAGATCGCGGGGGGCAGGGGAGCAGTTCTTC.

This clonotype was seen more than once but under ten times. The genes are TRBV7-2 and TRBJ2-5; D remains unclear. CDR1 and CDR2 from the germline V gene are SGHTA and FQGNSA. Trimming removed 5 bases at V and 2 bases at J, with 18 bases between. CDR3 length: 16 residues. In DNA, the CDR3 is TGTGCCAGCAGCCCCCGTGGTGGAGCAGGACAAGAGACCCAGTACTTC. This sequence encodes CASSPRGGAGQETQYF.

As concerns this clonotype: An end of the junction differs from the germline gene, which may be a read error. This chain joins TRBV7-7 and TRBJ2-1, with D perhaps TRBD2 (6 bases). Germline CDR1 is SSHAT and CDR2 is FNYEAQ (reference sequence). The CDR3 has 14 residues. The CDR3 coding sequence is TGTGCTAGCAGCTTAGGGCGGGGTTTTAATGAGCAGTTCTTC. The encoded protein is CASSLGRGFNEQFF.

The genes are TRBV29-1 and TRBJ2-7; D is possibly TRBD1 (5 bases). Germline V gene lookup returns CDR1 SQVTM and CDR2 ANQGSEA. The CDR3 is 13 amino acids. Trimming removed 3 bases at V and 2 bases at J, with 11 bases between. The CDR3 DNA follows: TGCAGCGTTGATATCGGACATACCTACGAGCAGTACTTC. Protein product: CSVDIGHTYEQYF.

This clonotype was seen more than once but under ten times. This chain connects TRBV12-3 or TRBV12-4 to TRBJ2-3; 7 nucleotides agree with TRBD2. This CDR3 comprises 15 residues. V gave up 6 bases and J gave up 0 bases; unmatched junction bases: 6. The CDR3 region has the DNA TGTGCCAGCAGAACAACGGGAGGTAGCACAGATACGCAGTATTTT. Its translation: CASRTTGGSTDTQYF.

The chain has TRBV28 and TRBJ1-6, with 8 nucleotides matching TRBD1. The junction had 10 bases not matched to a gene; V was cut back by 6 bases and J by 9 bases. CDR3 size: 15 residues. The V gene's germline CDR1 is MDHEN and CDR2 SYDVKM. DNA for the CDR3: TGTGCCAGCAGCCCGGACAGGGCAATAATTTCACCCCTCCACTTT. This gives the protein CASSPDRAIISPLHF. Together with reference TRBV28 and TRBJ1-6, the CDR3 gives the full variable domain: DVKVTQSSRYLVKRTGEKVFLECVQDMDHENMFWYRQDPGLGLRLIYFSYDVKMKEKGDIPEGYSVSREKKERFSLILESASTNQTSMYLCASSPDRAIISPLHFGNGTRLTVT.

J is TRBJ1-1 and V is TRBV7-2, with D maybe TRBD1 (5 bases). The V and J ends lost 2 bases and 11 bases respectively, with 12 bases between them. Germline assignment: CDR1 SGHTA and CDR2 FQGNSA. The CDR3 has 12 residues. The CDR3 is CASSLSWGTAFF. The CDR3 DNA follows: TGTGCCAGCAGCTTATCGTGGGGGACGGCTTTCTTT.